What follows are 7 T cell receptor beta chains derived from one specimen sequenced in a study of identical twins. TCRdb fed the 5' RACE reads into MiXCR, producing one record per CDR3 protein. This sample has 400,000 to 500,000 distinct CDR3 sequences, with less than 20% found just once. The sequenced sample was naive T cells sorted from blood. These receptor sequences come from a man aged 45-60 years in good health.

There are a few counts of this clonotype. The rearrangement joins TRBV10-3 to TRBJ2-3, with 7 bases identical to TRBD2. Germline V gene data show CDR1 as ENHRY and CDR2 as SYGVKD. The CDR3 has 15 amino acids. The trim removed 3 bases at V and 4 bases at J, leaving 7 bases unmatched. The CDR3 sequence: CAISEVGGQSDTQYF. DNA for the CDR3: TGTGCCATCAGTGAAGTGGGAGGGCAGTCAGATACGCAGTATTTT.

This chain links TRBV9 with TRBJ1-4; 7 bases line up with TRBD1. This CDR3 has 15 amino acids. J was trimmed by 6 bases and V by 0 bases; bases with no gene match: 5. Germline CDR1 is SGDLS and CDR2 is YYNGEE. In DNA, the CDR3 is TGTGCCAGCAGCGTAGCCGGGACAGCCCATGAAAAACTGTTTTTT. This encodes CASSVAGTAHEKLFF.

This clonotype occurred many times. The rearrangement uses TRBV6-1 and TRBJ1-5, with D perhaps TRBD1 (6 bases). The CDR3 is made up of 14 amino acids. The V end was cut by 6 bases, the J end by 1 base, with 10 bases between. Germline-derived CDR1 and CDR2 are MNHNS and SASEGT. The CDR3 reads CASRFTGSNQPQHF. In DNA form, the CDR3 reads TGTGCCAGCAGATTTACAGGGAGCAATCAGCCCCAGCATTTT.

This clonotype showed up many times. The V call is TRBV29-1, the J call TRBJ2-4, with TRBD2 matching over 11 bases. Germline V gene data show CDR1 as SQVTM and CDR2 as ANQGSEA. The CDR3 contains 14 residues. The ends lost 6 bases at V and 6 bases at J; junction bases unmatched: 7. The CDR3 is CSVAGTSGTNIQYF. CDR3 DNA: TGCAGCGTGGCCGGGACTAGCGGTACAAACATTCAGTACTTC.

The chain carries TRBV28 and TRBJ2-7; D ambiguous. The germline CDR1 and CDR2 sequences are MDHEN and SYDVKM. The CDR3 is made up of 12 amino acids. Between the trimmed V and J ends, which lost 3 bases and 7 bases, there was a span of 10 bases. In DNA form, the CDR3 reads TGTGCCAGCAGTTTCAAGGTGGGGGAGCAGTACTTC. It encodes CASSFKVGEQYF.

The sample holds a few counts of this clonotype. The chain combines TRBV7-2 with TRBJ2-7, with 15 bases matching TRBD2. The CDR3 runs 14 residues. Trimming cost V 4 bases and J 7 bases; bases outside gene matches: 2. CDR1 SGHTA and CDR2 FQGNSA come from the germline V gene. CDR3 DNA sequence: TGTGCCAGCAGCTATGGACTAGCGGGAGGGGAGCAGTACTTC. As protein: CASSYGLAGGEQYF.

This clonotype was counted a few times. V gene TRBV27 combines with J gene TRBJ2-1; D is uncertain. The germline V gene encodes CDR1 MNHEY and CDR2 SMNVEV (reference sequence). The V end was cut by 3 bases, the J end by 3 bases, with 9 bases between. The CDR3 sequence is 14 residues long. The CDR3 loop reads CASSFSQVYNEQFF. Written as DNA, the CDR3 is TGTGCCAGCAGTTTTTCCCAGGTCTACAATGAGCAGTTCTTC.